This TCR beta chain is drawn from a study of blood T cell repertoires in COVID-19. Germline CDR1 reads MNHEY; CDR2 reads SMNVEV (reference sequence). Deletions cut 3 bases from V and 4 bases from J, with 9 bases between. The CDR3 is 13 amino acids. The assay was immunoSEQ multiplex PCR, and TCRdb's table has in-frame clones only and misses some. The table lists 230,000 or so clones, roughly 76% of them singletons. The source material was peripheral blood. This chain links TRBV27 with TRBJ1-1; possibly TRBD1 for D (6 bases). This receptor was identified in a woman of 80 years or more with COVID-19, enrolled during active disease. For the CDR3, the DNA is TGTGCCAGCAGTTTCAGGGGTTTCACTGAAGCTTTCTTT. This encodes CASSFRGFTEAFF.